This TCR beta chain was documented in a study of T cell clonality in common variable immunodeficiency. This CDR3 has 15 residues. V was pared by 4 bases and J by 3 bases, with 6 bases of the junction left unmatched. Germline V gene data show CDR1 as SGHRS and CDR2 as YFSETQ. Study outcomes and limitations: Reportedly, TCR beta sequences from common variable immunodeficiency showed fewer deletions and N-nucleotide insertions.

CVID subjects were about 14 female and fewer than 35 male, aged roughly 8 to 65. No CVID subject was ill or on immunomodulatory drugs when sampled. Heparinized whole blood, 5 to 8 ml, came from each donor. This clone was recorded a few times. Its antigen is not known. The CDR3 end is not reached by the read, which stops 3 residues before it; the germline J gene fills it in. Produced via immunoSEQ multiplex PCR; TCRdb's table is partial and in-frame only. The sample holds about 7,000 clones, and no clone turns up only once. The chain recombines TRBV5-1 with TRBJ2-3, with 9 bases that match TRBD1. Sequenced input: peripheral blood mononuclear cells. The TCR comes from a human donor with common variable immunodeficiency. CDR3 region: CASSPGQGETDTQYF. The CDR3 bases that were read are TGCGCCAGCAGCCCGGGACAGGGTGAGACAGATACG.